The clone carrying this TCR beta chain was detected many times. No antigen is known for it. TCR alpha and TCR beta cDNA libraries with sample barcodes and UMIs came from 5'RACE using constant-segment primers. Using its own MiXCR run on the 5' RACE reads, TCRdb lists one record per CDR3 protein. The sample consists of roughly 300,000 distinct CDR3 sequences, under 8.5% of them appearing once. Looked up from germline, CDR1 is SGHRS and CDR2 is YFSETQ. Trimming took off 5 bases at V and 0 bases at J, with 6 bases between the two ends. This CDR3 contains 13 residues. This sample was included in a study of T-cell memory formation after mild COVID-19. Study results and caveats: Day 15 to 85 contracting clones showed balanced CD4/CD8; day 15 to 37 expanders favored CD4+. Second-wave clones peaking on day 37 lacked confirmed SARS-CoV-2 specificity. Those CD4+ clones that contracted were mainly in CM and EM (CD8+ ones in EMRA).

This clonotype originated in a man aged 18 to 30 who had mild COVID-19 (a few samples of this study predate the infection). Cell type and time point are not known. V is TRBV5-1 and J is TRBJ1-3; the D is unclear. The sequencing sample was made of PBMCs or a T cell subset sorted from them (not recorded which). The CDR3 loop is CASRQSSGNTIYF. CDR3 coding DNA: TGCGCCAGCAGGCAGAGCTCTGGAAACACCATATATTTT.